These 24 T cell receptor beta chains share one sample of origin, sequenced in a study of early T cells in non-severe SARS-CoV-2 infection. TCRdb fed the 5' RACE reads into MiXCR, producing one record per CDR3 protein. The data show roughly 27,000 distinct CDR3 sequences, with less than 5% seen just once and approximately 4% held by the top ten. Sequences were obtained from whole blood. These receptor sequences come from an adult who was a healthcare worker with PCR-confirmed SARS-CoV-2 infection or an uninfected control (not recorded which).

This clonotype was picked up many times. The CDR3 is CASSLETPTAGYTF. In DNA form, the CDR3 reads TGCGCCAGCAGCTTGGAGACTCCGACTGCGGGCTACACCTTC. V is TRBV5-1 and J is TRBJ1-2; D remains unclear. There are 14 residues in the CDR3. Per the germline V gene, CDR1 is SGHRS and CDR2 is YFSETQ. The V gene lost 0 bases and the J gene lost 8 bases, with 14 bases spanning the gap.

This clonotype has ten or more counts. V is TRBV3-1 and J is TRBJ1-1; D unresolved. V lost 1 base and J 6 bases, leaving 21 bases between the germline ends. This CDR3 comprises 17 residues. CDR1 and CDR2 from the germline V gene are LGHDT and YNNKEL (reference sequence). In nucleotides, the CDR3 is TGTGCCAGCAGCCAAGCCCAATCCGGACTTGTGGACCCTGAAGCTTTCTTT. As protein: CASSQAQSGLVDPEAFF.

This clonotype was detected many times. The V gene is TRBV6-5, the J gene TRBJ2-3; perhaps TRBD1 as D (7 bases). Trimming stripped 7 bases from V and 1 base from J, with 15 bases between. From germline, CDR1 is MNHEY and CDR2 SVGAGI. The CDR3 spans 15 residues. The CDR3 loop reads CASKEGTVGTDTQYF. The CDR3 region has the DNA TGTGCCAGCAAGGAGGGGACAGTAGGCACAGATACGCAGTATTTT.

CDR3 DNA: TGTGCCAGCATCTACGGTGGGGTGAACACTGAAGCTTTCTTT. Encoded protein: CASIYGGVNTEAFF. The chain recombines TRBV6-2 or TRBV6-3 with TRBJ1-1; D is ambiguous. From germline, CDR1 is MNHEY and CDR2 SVGEGT. Trimming stripped 7 bases from V and 0 bases from J, with 12 bases between. The CDR3 runs 14 residues.

V gene TRBV5-1 combines with J gene TRBJ2-5, with D possibly TRBD1 on 5 matching bases. Per the germline V gene, CDR1 is SGHRS and CDR2 is YFSETQ. The CDR3 runs 16 residues. Trimming pared 4 bases from V and 5 bases from J, leaving 21 bases between. The CDR3 is CASSTTGQFSRETQYF. CDR3 DNA: TGCGCCAGCAGCACAACAGGACAATTTTCAAGGGAGACCCAGTACTTC.

This clonotype occurred many times. This chain uses TRBV4-2 with TRBJ2-3; weak D call: TRBD1 (6 bases). V lost 0 bases and J lost 2, with 21 bases in between. Germline-derived CDR1 and CDR2 are LGHNA and YNFKEQ. The CDR3 runs 19 residues. The CDR3 region is CASSQDKRGLWSPTDTQYF. The CDR3 region has the DNA TGTGCCAGCAGCCAAGATAAAAGGGGGTTGTGGAGCCCCACAGATACGCAGTATTTT.

This clonotype turned up a few times. The rearrangement links TRBV7-3 to TRBJ2-3; D uncertain. Trimming removed 5 bases at V and 2 bases at J, with 11 bases between. The germline V gene has CDR1 SGHTA and CDR2 FQGTGA. The CDR3 loop spans 14 amino acids. Here the CDR3 DNA reads TGTGCCAGCAGCCCCGGGCGACACACAGATACGCAGTATTTT. Protein: CASSPGRHTDTQYF.

This clonotype occurred a few times. This chain joins TRBV20-1 and TRBJ2-1; D perhaps matches TRBD2 (5 bases). The CDR3 extends over 15 amino acids. V lost 5 bases to trimming and J lost 1 base, with 15 bases between them. The V gene's germline CDR1 is DFQATT and CDR2 SNEGSKA (reference sequence). Here the CDR3 reads CSAPPRALSYNEQFF. The CDR3 region has the DNA TGCAGTGCTCCCCCGAGGGCCCTTTCCTACAATGAGCAGTTCTTC.

This clonotype was picked up many times. The V and J genes are TRBV7-3 and TRBJ2-4, with TRBD2 identical over 9 bases. CDR1 is SGHTA and CDR2 is FQGTGA in the germline V gene. V shed 4 bases, J shed 7 bases, and the junction held 8 bases outside the gene matches. The CDR3 runs 15 residues. This CDR3 is CASSSQAGGPNIQYF. CDR3 coding DNA: TGTGCCAGCAGCTCCCAGGCGGGAGGGCCTAACATTCAGTACTTC.

The table lists this clonotype with a few counts. The chain carries TRBV7-9 and TRBJ2-3, with no clear D. CDR1 is SEHNR and CDR2 is FQNEAQ in the germline V gene (reference sequence). This CDR3 spans 11 amino acids. The ends were cut back, 5 bases at V and 6 bases at J, with 6 bases in the middle. CDR3 residues: CASSPRDTQYF. The CDR3 coding sequence is TGTGCCAGCAGCCCACGTGATACGCAGTATTTT.

This clonotype has ten or more counts. The chain is built from TRBV28 and TRBJ2-7; TRBD1 agrees at 7 bases. The V segment lost 5 bases and the J segment 5 bases; nucleotides outside the gene matches: 12. The CDR3 runs to 15 residues. CDR1 is MDHEN and CDR2 is SYDVKM in the germline V gene. CDR3 protein: CASSGPQGLHHEQYF. In DNA form, the CDR3 reads TGTGCCAGCAGTGGACCACAGGGGCTCCATCACGAGCAGTACTTC. Full variable domain (remainder filled in from reference TRBV28 and TRBJ2-7): DVKVTQSSRYLVKRTGEKVFLECVQDMDHENMFWYRQDPGLGLRLIYFSYDVKMKEKGDIPEGYSVSREKKERFSLILESASTNQTSMYLCASSGPQGLHHEQYFGPGTRLTVT.

This clonotype has ten or more counts. This sequence joins TRBV29-1 and TRBJ2-4, with a possible D match to TRBD2 (6 bases). CDR3 length equals 17 residues. The germline CDR1 and CDR2 sequences are SQVTM and ANQGSEA. V was pared by 0 bases and J by 0 bases, with 15 bases between. The CDR3, as DNA: TGCAGCGTTGAAGATTTCGCGGGAATCGGAGCCAAAAACATTCAGTACTTC. Protein product: CSVEDFAGIGAKNIQYF.

The J gene is TRBJ1-2, the V gene TRBV3-1; tentative D call: TRBD1 (5 bases). The V and J ends lost 4 bases and 3 bases respectively, with 18 bases between them. Germline V gene data show CDR1 as LGHDT and CDR2 as YNNKEL (reference sequence). The CDR3 covers 16 residues. The CDR3 sequence: CASSLHLAGDDYGYTF. The CDR3 DNA sequence: TGTGCCAGCAGCCTTCACCTGGCGGGGGACGACTATGGCTACACCTTC.

This clonotype occurred many times. The J gene is TRBJ1-1, the V gene TRBV12-3 or TRBV12-4, with 8 bases matching TRBD1. This CDR3 spans 17 amino acids. J was trimmed by 5 bases and V by 0 bases; bases with no gene match: 11. CDR3: CASSLARTGLGRTEAFF. The CDR3, as DNA: TGTGCCAGCAGTTTAGCCAGGACAGGGCTGGGAAGGACTGAAGCTTTCTTT.

This clonotype was recorded a few times. The V call is TRBV25-1, the J call TRBJ1-6, with D possibly being TRBD1 (5 bases). The CDR3 is made up of 12 amino acids. CDR1 is MGHDK, CDR2 SYGVNS, per germline. Trimming pared 6 bases from V and 9 bases from J, leaving 9 bases between. The CDR3 here is CASRQGGSPLHF. The CDR3 DNA is TGTGCCAGCAGGCAGGGCGGTTCACCCCTCCACTTT.

This clonotype was observed many times. This CDR3 is CASSWDGNQPQHF. Here the CDR3 DNA reads TGTGCCAGCAGCTGGGACGGGAATCAGCCCCAGCATTTT. This chain links TRBV5-5 with TRBJ1-5, with D tentatively TRBD1 (5 bases). From germline, CDR1 is SGHKS and CDR2 YYEKEE (reference sequence). This CDR3 is 13 amino acids long. Trimming left V 3 bases short and J 4 bases short, with 8 bases between.

The table lists this clonotype with many counts. This chain uses TRBV11-2 with TRBJ1-2, with TRBD1 matching over 7 bases. Germline V CDR1 and CDR2: SGHAT, FQNNGV. CDR3 length: 13 amino acids. After removal of 5 bases from V and 8 bases from J, the junction contained 8 bases not matched to a gene. The CDR3 is CASSNRGMKGYTF. In DNA, the CDR3 is TGTGCCAGCAGCAACAGGGGAATGAAAGGCTACACCTTC.

This clonotype was recorded at least ten times. V usage is TRBV7-9 and J usage is TRBJ2-3, with 12 bases aligning to TRBD2. CDR3 length: 15 amino acids. CDR1 and CDR2 (germline): SEHNR, FQNEAQ (reference sequence). V dropped 5 bases and J dropped 4; count of bases not matched to a gene: 4. The CDR3 spells CASSQGLAGPDTQYF. The CDR3 region has the DNA TGTGCCAGCAGCCAAGGACTAGCGGGGCCAGATACGCAGTATTTT.

This clonotype was found a few times. A much bigger clone sits one base away, suggesting this may be a read error. CDR3: CASSLVDGRTYNEQFF. The CDR3 DNA reads TGTGCCAGCAGCTTAGTCGACGGGAGAACCTACAATGAGCAGTTCTTC. This chain connects TRBV7-8 to TRBJ2-1, with D possibly TRBD2 on 6 matching bases. The CDR3 contains 16 residues. Between the trimmed V and J ends, which lost 1 base and 2 bases, there was a span of 12 bases. CDR1 and CDR2 (germline): SGHVS, FQNEAQ.

Ten or more counts support this clonotype. The V gene is TRBV28, the J gene TRBJ1-2; no clear D. This CDR3 has 14 amino acids. Trimming took off 3 bases at V and 7 bases at J, with 15 bases between the two ends. In germline, CDR1 is MDHEN, CDR2 SYDVKM. The CDR3 sequence is CASSFSRGLGGYTF. CDR3 DNA: TGTGCCAGCAGTTTCAGTCGGGGATTGGGTGGCTACACCTTC.

This clonotype was seen repeatedly, ten times or more. The genes are TRBV19 and TRBJ2-7; TRBD2 might be the D (6 bases). The length of the CDR3 is 14 residues. From germline, CDR1 is LNHDA and CDR2 SQIVND (reference sequence). The germline V and J ends were trimmed by 2 bases and 3 bases, with 11 bases remaining between them. The CDR3 region is CASSISETSYEQYF. CDR3 nucleotides: TGTGCCAGTAGTATATCCGAGACTAGCTACGAGCAGTACTTC.

This clonotype showed up many times. The chain is built from TRBV13 and TRBJ2-3, with D unresolved. There are 13 residues in the CDR3. Germline V gives CDR1 PRHDT, CDR2 FYEKMQ (reference sequence). Trimming removed 1 base from V and 0 bases from J, with 2 bases in between. DNA for the CDR3: TGTGCCAGCAGCTTAGCAAGCACAGATACGCAGTATTTT. Amino acids: CASSLASTDTQYF.

Many counts were recorded for this clonotype. CDR3 nucleotide sequence: TGCAGCGTGAGACTAGCGGGGGGTAACGAGCAGTTCTTC. The encoded protein is CSVRLAGGNEQFF. The chain is built from TRBV29-1 and TRBJ2-1; 13 nucleotides agree with TRBD2. This CDR3 has 13 residues. CDR1 is SQVTM and CDR2 is ANQGSEA in the germline V gene. V lost 6 bases and J lost 10; bases outside the gene matches: 6.

Ten or more counts support this clonotype. The rearrangement uses TRBV27 and TRBJ2-1; the match to TRBD1 covers 9 bases. Germline lookup yields CDR1 MNHEY and CDR2 SMNVEV (reference sequence). V trimming: 9 bases; J trimming: 9 bases; junction bases outside the gene matches: 12. The CDR3 has 14 amino acids. DNA for the CDR3: TGTGCCAGTAAGGGACAGGGTAGGGTCGGTGAGCAGTTCTTC. It codes for CASKGQGRVGEQFF.